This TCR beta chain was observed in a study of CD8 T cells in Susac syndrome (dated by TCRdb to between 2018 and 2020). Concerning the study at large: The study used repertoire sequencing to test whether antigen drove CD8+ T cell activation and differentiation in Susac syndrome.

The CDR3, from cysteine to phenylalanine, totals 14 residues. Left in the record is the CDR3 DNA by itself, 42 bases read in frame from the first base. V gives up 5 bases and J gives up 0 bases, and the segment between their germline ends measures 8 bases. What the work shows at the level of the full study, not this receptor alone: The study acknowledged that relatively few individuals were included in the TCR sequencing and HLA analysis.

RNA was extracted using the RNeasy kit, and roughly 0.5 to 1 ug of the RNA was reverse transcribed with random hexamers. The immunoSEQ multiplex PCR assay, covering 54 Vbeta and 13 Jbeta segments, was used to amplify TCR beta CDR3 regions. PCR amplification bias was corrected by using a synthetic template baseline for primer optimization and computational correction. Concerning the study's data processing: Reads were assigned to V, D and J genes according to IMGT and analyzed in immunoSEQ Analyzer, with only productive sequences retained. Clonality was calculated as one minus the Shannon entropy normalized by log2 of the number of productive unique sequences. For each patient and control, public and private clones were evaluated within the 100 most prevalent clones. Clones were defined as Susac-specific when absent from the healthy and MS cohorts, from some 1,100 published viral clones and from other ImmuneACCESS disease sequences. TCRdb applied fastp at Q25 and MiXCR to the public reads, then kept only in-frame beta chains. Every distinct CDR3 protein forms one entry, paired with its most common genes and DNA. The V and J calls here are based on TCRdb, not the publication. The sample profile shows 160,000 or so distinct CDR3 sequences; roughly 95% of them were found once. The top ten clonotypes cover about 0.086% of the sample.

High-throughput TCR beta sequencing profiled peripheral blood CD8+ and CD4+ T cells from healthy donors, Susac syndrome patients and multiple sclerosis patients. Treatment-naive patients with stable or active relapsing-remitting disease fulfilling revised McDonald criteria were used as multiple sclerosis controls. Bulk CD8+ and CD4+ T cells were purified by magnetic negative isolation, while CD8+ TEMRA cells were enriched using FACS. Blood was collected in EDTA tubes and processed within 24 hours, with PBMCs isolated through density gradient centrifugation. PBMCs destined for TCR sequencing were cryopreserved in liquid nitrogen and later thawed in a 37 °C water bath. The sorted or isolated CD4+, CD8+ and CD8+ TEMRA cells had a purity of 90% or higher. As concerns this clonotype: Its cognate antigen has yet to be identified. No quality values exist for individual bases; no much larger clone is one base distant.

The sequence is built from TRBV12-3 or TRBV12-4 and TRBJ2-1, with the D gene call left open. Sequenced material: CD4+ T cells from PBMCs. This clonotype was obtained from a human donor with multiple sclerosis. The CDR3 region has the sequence CASSPWSSYNEQFF. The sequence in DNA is TGTGCCAGCAGTCCCTGGAGCTCCTACAATGAGCAGTTCTTC.